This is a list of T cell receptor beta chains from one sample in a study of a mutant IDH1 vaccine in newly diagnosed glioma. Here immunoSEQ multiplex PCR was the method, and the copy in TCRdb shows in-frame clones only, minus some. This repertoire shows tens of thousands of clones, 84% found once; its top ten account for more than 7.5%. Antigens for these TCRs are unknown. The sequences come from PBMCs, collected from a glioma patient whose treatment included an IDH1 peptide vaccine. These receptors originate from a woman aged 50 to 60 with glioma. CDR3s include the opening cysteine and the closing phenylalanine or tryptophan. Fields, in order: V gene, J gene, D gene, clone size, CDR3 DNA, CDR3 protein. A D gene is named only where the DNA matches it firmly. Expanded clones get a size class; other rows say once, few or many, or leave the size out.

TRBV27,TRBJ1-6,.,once,TGTGCCAGCAGTTACGGGGCTGATTCACCCCTCCACTTT,CASSYGADSPLHF
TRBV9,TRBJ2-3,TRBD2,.,TGTGCCAGCAGCGTAGAGGGACTAGCGGGGGACACGCAGTATTTT,CASSVEGLAGDTQYF
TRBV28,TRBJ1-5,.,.,TGTGCCAGCAGGGACCCCCAGCCGCCCCAGCATTTT,CASRDPQPPQHF
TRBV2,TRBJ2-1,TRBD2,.,TGTGCCAGCAGTGATGAGCGGGGGGGTGTGGATGAGCAGTTCTTC,CASSDERGGVDEQFF
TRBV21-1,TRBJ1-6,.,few,TGTGCCAGCAGCAAAGATGGCCAGATTAATTCACCCCTCCACTTT,CASSKDGQINSPLHF
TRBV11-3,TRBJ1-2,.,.,TGTGCCAGCAGCCTCGACGGTGTCTATGGCTACACCTTC,CASSLDGVYGYTF
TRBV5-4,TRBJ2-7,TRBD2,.,TGTGCCAGCAGCTCTACTACAGCGGGGTCCTACGAGCAGTACTTC,CASSSTTAGSYEQYF
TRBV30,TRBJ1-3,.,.,TGTGCCTGGAGTGTACTGGAGGGAAACACCATATATTTT,CAWSVLEGNTIYF
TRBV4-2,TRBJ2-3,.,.,TGTGCCAGCAGCCAAGAGTCAAATGGGGGGGCGGATACGCAGTATTTT,CASSQESNGGADTQYF
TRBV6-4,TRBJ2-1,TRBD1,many,TGTGCCAGCAGTGCTACCTCGGGACAGGGAGGGAATGAGCAGTTCTTC,CASSATSGQGGNEQFF
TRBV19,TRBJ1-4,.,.,TGTGCCTCCTCTCCGGGCCGTTTAAGAACACTGAATGAAAAACTGTTTTTT,CASSPGRLRTLNEKLFF
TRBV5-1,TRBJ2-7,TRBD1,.,TGCGCCAGCAGCGCAACAGGGGGCGCCGTCCACGAGCAGTACTTC,CASSATGGAVHEQYF
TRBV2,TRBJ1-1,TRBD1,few,TGTGCCAGCACCCTTAAATCGACAGGGAGCACTGAAGCTTTCTTT,CASTLKSTGSTEAFF
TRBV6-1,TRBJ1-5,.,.,TGTGCCAGCAGTGACAGGGGAGGGGATAGCAATCAGCCCCAGCATTTT,CASSDRGGDSNQPQHF
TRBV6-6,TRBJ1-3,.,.,TGTGCCAGCACCGAGATGGTGGCTGGAAACACCATATATTTT,CASTEMVAGNTIYF
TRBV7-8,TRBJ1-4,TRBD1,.,TGTGCCAGCAGCATCAGACAGGGGGCGAATGAAAAACTGTTTTTT,CASSIRQGANEKLFF
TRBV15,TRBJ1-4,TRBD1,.,TGTGCCACCCGCAGGGGGACTAATGAAAAACTGTTTTTT,CATRRGTNEKLFF
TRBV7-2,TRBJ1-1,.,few,TGTGCCAGCAGCTTAGTTATCGGGGGGAGCACTGAAGCTTTCTTT,CASSLVIGGSTEAFF
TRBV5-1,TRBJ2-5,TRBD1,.,TGCGCCAGCAGCCTGGGACAGGGGGGCCAAGAGACCCAGTACTTC,CASSLGQGGQETQYF
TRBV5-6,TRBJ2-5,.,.,TGTGCCAGCAGCGGCTATGGCGGAGGGAAGGAGACCCAGTACTTC,CASSGYGGGKETQYF
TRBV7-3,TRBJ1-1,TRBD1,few,TGTGCCAGCAGCGCGGGGTACAGGGGGCGTAACACTGAAGCTTTCTTT,CASSAGYRGRNTEAFF
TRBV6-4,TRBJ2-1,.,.,TGTGCCAGCAGTGGACAATTTGGGGATGAGCAGTTCTTC,CASSGQFGDEQFF
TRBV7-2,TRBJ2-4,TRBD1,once,TGTGCCAGCAGCTTAAGACCGGGGACAGTAGCCAAAAACATTCAGTACTTC,CASSLRPGTVAKNIQYF
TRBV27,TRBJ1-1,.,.,TGTGCCAGCAGTTCCCGGGCCTTGAACACTGAAGCTTTCTTT,CASSSRALNTEAFF
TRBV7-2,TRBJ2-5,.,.,TGTGCCAGCAGCTTAAGGGCGGGACAAGAGACCCAGTACTTC,CASSLRAGQETQYF
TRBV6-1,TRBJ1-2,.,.,TGTGCCAGCAGTGAAGTTTTTTTACAGGGTGAGGTCACCTTC,CASSEVFLQGEVTF
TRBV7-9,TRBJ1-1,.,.,TGTGCCAGCAGCTCCATCAGCGGCCAGCGAGCTTTCTTT,CASSSISGQRAFF
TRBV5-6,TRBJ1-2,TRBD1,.,TGTGCCAGCAGAGAGACAGGGGGCCAGGGGTACTATGGCTACACCTTC,CASRETGGQGYYGYTF
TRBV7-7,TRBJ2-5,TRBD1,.,TGTGCTGGCGCACAGGGGGTCCAAGAGACCCAGTACTTC,CAGAQGVQETQYF
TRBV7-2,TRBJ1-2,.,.,TGTGCCAGCAGCTTAGCGCAAGGGTTCTATGGCTACACCTTC,CASSLAQGFYGYTF
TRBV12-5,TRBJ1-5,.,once,TGTGCTAGTTCCAGGGGTGGCAATCAGCCCCAGCATTTT,CASSRGGNQPQHF
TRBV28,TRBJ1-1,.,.,TGTGCCAGCAGTTTAGCGCAGCCCAGACCTGAAGCTTTCTTT,CASSLAQPRPEAFF
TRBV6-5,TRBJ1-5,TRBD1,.,TGTGCCAGCAGTTTAACAGGGGGTCAGCCCCAGCATTTT,CASSLTGGQPQHF
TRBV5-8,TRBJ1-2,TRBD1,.,TGTGCCAGCAACGGACAGGGCCGGTATGGCTACACCTTC,CASNGQGRYGYTF
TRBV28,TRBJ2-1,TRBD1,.,TGTGCCAGCAGGGGACAGGCCTACAATGAGCAGTTCTTC,CASRGQAYNEQFF
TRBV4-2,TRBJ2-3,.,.,TGTGCCAGCAGCCAAGGGGCAGGGAGCTACGCAGATACGCAGTATTTT,CASSQGAGSYADTQYF
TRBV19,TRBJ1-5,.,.,TGTGCCAGTAGTATATTACAGGGTAATCAGCCCCAGCATTTT,CASSILQGNQPQHF
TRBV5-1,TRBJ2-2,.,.,TGCGCCAGCAGCTTGGGCTATGGCACCGGGGAGCTGTTTTTT,CASSLGYGTGELFF
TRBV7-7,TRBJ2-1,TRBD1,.,TGTGCTAGCAGCTTAGAGCCGGGACAGACCTACAATGAGCAGTTCTTC,CASSLEPGQTYNEQFF
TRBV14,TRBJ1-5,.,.,TGTGCCAGCAGTCACTCCGGGAACAATCAGCCCCAGCATTTT,CASSHSGNNQPQHF
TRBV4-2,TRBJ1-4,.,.,TGTGCCAGCAGCCAAGATTACCGGGGGGCCCCAGGCCTTAACGAAAAACTGTTTTTT,CASSQDYRGAPGLNEKLFF
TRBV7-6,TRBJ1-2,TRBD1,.,TGTGCCAGCAGCTTAGGCACAGGGGACCTTAACTATGGCTACACCTTC,CASSLGTGDLNYGYTF